The entry below describes one TCR beta chain. Its cognate antigen has yet to be identified. The entry originates in a study of T cells expressing NK-cell markers (dated by TCRdb to 2018 to 2021). About the investigation overall: TCR beta-chain repertoires were profiled in sorted CD3+CD56+NKG2C+, CD3+CD56+NKG2C- and CD3+CD56-NKG2C+ T-cell subsets from roughly eight donors. The libraries were sequenced on Illumina HiSeq 2000/2500, MiSeq or NextSeq, producing 2 x 150 bp reads. Randomly selected healthy volunteers, three men and five women, were used as the eight sequenced donors. Among the eight sequenced donors, only one was HCMV-seronegative, while the other seven were HCMV-seropositive. General conclusions and limits of the study: In roughly six donors, the dominant CD3+CD56+NKG2C+ clonotypes ranked among the top 10 CD8+ clonotypes, making up 1.0-7.0% of CD8+ T cells. Those dominant clonotypes were again the most abundant among CD3+CD56-NKG2C+ cells in four donors, at about 28.3-65%. Whether the expanded NKG2C-expressing T cell clones were specific for HCMV antigens remained unclear.

To determine HCMV serostatus, a commercial ELISA kit was used to detect HCMV-specific IgG in serum. Peripheral blood mononuclear cells were isolated from blood by Ficoll density gradient centrifugation. From the cysteine up to the phenylalanine, the CDR3 has a length of 14 residues. Only the protein is on record. The germline V gene supplies CDR1 ENHRY and CDR2 SYGVKD. Instrument on record: Illumina HiSeq 2000. 5'RACE template switching, by which a universal primer site and unique molecular identifiers were added, was used to make TCR beta cDNA libraries. cDNA synthesis was primed from the TCR beta constant segment and was followed by two successive PCR amplification steps. The paper's processing steps were these. MIGEC was used to demultiplex reads and group the reads by UMI, and MiTCR was used to assemble and quantify clonotypes. To remove erroneous sequences, TCR cDNA sequences were retained only when supported by two or more reads. Downstream repertoire analysis used the tcR package, and clonotypes were matched across fractions by CDR3 nucleotide sequence plus V segment. Antigen specificity was annotated against VDJdb with VDJmatch, allowing one amino acid substitution in CDR3. One entry per CDR3 protein sequence results from the TCRdb reprocessing of the reads, with DNA left out. The authors' filters were not applied to this entry. The sample's records list approximately 440,000 distinct CDR3 sequences. Almost 1.5% of the sample is taken by the ten largest.

The sequence derives from a woman aged 45-59 years in good health. Donor details come from another sample of the same person, matched by shared clones. The chain is encoded by TRBV10-3 joined to TRBJ2-3; without DNA, the TCRdb call of TRBD1 cannot be checked. Sequencing was performed on blood T cells: a sorted CD56 or NKG2C T cell subset, CD4+ or CD8+ T cells, or bulk PBMC T cells (not recorded which). CDR3 protein: CAISERPRAGTQYF.